This passage covers 23 T cell receptor beta chains from one sample sequenced in a study of lymphopenia after photon versus proton radiotherapy. Repertoires were generated with immunoSEQ multiplex PCR, while TCRdb's copy carries only in-frame clones and drops some. The sample contains about 22,000 clones, approximately 90% of which appear only once. Sequencing was performed on peripheral blood, taken from a patient treated with proton-based radiotherapy. All receptors derive from a man older than 75 with esophageal cancer.

The chain is built from TRBV5-1 and TRBJ2-7, with 7 bases identical to TRBD1. This CDR3 is built from 12 residues. Unmatched junction bases numbered 3, after V lost 4 bases and J lost 5 bases. Germline-derived CDR1 and CDR2 are SGHRS and YFSETQ. The CDR3 loop reads CASSLQGNEQYF. The CDR3 DNA follows: TGCGCCAGCAGCCTACAGGGGAACGAGCAGTACTTC.

The rearrangement uses TRBV30 and TRBJ2-3, with TRBD2 matching 7 bases. The CDR3 covers 14 residues. Trimming removed 6 bases from V and 2 bases from J; junction bases left unmatched: 8. Per the germline V gene, CDR1 is GTSNPN and CDR2 is SVGIG (reference sequence). The CDR3, as DNA: TGTGCCTGTTCTAGCGGAGACCCCACAGATACGCAGTATTTT. It specifies CACSSGDPTDTQYF.

The J gene is TRBJ2-6, the V gene TRBV25-1; D is ambiguous. Germline CDR1 is MGHDK and CDR2 is SYGVNS. The CDR3 is made up of 15 amino acids. Trimming removed 1 base from V and 2 bases from J, with 6 bases in between. CDR3: CASSEFGAGANVLTF. CDR3 coding DNA: TGTGCCAGCAGTGAATTTGGGGCTGGGGCCAACGTCCTGACTTTC.

V and J are TRBV6-5 and TRBJ2-3, with D unclear. V was clipped by 1 base and J by 0 bases, with 11 bases between them. Germline-derived CDR1 and CDR2 are MNHEY and SVGAGI. The CDR3 has 16 amino acids. The CDR3 sequence is CASSYLADPSTDTQYF. CDR3 DNA sequence: TGTGCCAGCAGTTACTTGGCGGATCCTAGCACAGATACGCAGTATTTT.

The rearrangement links TRBV5-6 to TRBJ2-5; D might be TRBD2 (5 bases). The DNA end favors TRBJ2-7, so the J call may be wrong. Germline V gene data show CDR1 as SGHDT and CDR2 as YYEEEE. The CDR3 totals 14 residues. CDR3 region: CASSSDWQTYEQYF. As DNA, the CDR3 is TGTGCCAGCAGCTCGGACTGGCAGACCTACGAGCAGTACTTC.

The chain links TRBV7-2 to TRBJ1-1; no clear D gene. The V gene lost 5 bases and the J gene lost 4 bases, with 5 bases spanning the gap. The CDR3 spans 11 residues. CDR1 SGHTA and CDR2 FQGNSA come from the germline V gene. The CDR3 DNA reads as TGTGCCAGCAGCCCGGTCACTGAAGCTTTCTTT. It translates to CASSPVTEAFF.

The chain combines TRBV27 with TRBJ1-2; 12 nucleotides line up with TRBD1. This CDR3 has 17 residues. V shed 6 bases and J 7 bases; nucleotides not matched to a gene: 15. Germline lookup yields CDR1 MNHEY and CDR2 SMNVEV (reference sequence). CDR3 nucleotide sequence: TGTGCCAGCAGGTTGGGCCCGGGACAGGGGGCGCGGGGTGGCTACACCTTC. Translating gives CASRLGPGQGARGGYTF.

The chain combines TRBV6-5 with TRBJ2-3; no reliable D call. The ends were cut back, 0 bases at V and 6 bases at J, with 13 bases in the middle. This CDR3 has 15 residues. Per the germline V gene, CDR1 is MNHEY and CDR2 is SVGAGI. CDR3 region: CASSYSHQASDTQYF. CDR3 DNA: TGTGCCAGCAGTTACTCGCACCAAGCCTCGGATACGCAGTATTTT.

V usage is TRBV21-1 and J usage is TRBJ2-6; TRBD1, the D gene given by the table, was not confirmed from the DNA. TRBV21-1 is an annotated pseudogene. This CDR3 is 16 amino acids long. In DNA, the CDR3 is TGTGCCAGTGCCGGACAGCTCGATTCTGGGGCCAACGTCCTGACTTTC. It codes for CASAGQLDSGANVLTF.

The CDR3 here is CASTRDRVKVFF. In DNA form, the CDR3 reads TGTGCCAGCACAAGGGACAGGGTCAAGGTCTTCTTC. The chain uses TRBV7-2 and TRBJ2-1; 9 bases agree with TRBD1. The junction had 11 bases not matched to a gene; V was cut back by 7 bases and J by 16 bases. Germline V gene lookup returns CDR1 SGHTA and CDR2 FQGNSA. CDR3 size: 12 residues.

The chain links TRBV4-2 to TRBJ1-5, with D hard to call. Trimming shortened V by 1 base and J by 4 bases, and 8 bases separated the two germline ends. This CDR3 spans 14 amino acids. Germline CDR1 LGHNA, CDR2 YNFKEQ. The CDR3 sequence: CASSQGAENQPQHF. CDR3 DNA sequence: TGTGCCAGCAGCCAAGGGGCAGAGAATCAGCCCCAGCATTTT.

CDR3 in amino acids: CASSPQLGSTYEQYF. The CDR3 DNA follows: TGTGCCAGCAGCCCACAGTTGGGTTCGACTTACGAGCAGTACTTC. The chain recombines TRBV7-2 with TRBJ2-7; D is unresolved. Germline V CDR1 and CDR2: SGHTA, FQGNSA. V lost 5 bases and J lost 4, with 18 bases in between. There are 15 residues in the CDR3.

The V and J genes are TRBV9 and TRBJ1-6; 9 nucleotides match TRBD1. V lost 1 base and J lost 16; bases outside the gene matches: 6. Germline V CDR1 and CDR2: SGDLS, YYNGEE. The CDR3 is 13 amino acids. CDR3 DNA: TGTGCCAGCAGCGTAATTGGGACAGGGCAACTCCACTTT. The encoded protein is CASSVIGTGQLHF.

This clone was counted once. The V gene is TRBV19, the J gene TRBJ1-5, with 12 bases aligning to TRBD1. The CDR3 runs 16 residues. V shed 5 bases and J 5 bases; nucleotides not matched to a gene: 7. CDR1 LNHDA and CDR2 SQIVND come from the germline V gene (reference sequence). The CDR3 sequence: CASSAGTGGIYQPQHF. CDR3 in DNA: TGTGCCAGTAGTGCCGGGACAGGGGGCATCTATCAGCCCCAGCATTTT.

This sequence joins TRBV5-1 and TRBJ2-1; 9 nucleotides agree with TRBD1. The CDR3 contains 15 residues. Trimming took 4 bases from V and 4 from J; bases not matched to a gene: 6. The germline V gene has CDR1 SGHRS and CDR2 YFSETQ. The CDR3 spells CASSQPGQGYNEQFF. CDR3 DNA sequence: TGCGCCAGCAGCCAACCGGGACAGGGATACAATGAGCAGTTCTTC.

The chain combines TRBV18 with TRBJ2-7; 10 bases match TRBD1. Germline CDR1 KGHSH, CDR2 LQKENI. The J segment lost 7 bases and the V segment lost 2 bases, leaving 5 bases of the junction unmatched. This CDR3 is built from 14 residues. The CDR3 spells CASSPGTGAREQYF. The CDR3 region has the DNA TGTGCCAGCTCACCAGGGACAGGGGCTAGGGAGCAGTACTTC.

V is TRBV6-5 and J is TRBJ1-1; tentative D call: TRBD1 (5 bases). Looked up from germline, CDR1 is MNHEY and CDR2 is SVGAGI. V lost 2 bases to trimming and J lost 1 base, with 8 bases between them. This CDR3 contains 14 residues. The CDR3 here is CASSYTQGNTEAFF. The CDR3 coding sequence is TGTGCCAGCAGTTACACGCAGGGGAACACTGAAGCTTTCTTT.

The chain couples TRBV4-1 to TRBJ2-6; TRBD1 aligns across 9 bases. CDR1 MGHRA and CDR2 YSYEKL come from the germline V gene. The V segment lost 4 bases and the J segment 0 bases; nucleotides outside the gene matches: 4. This CDR3 comprises 17 residues. DNA for the CDR3: TGCGCCAGCAGCCCAGGGACAGGGTTCTCTGGGGCCAACGTCCTGACTTTC. Its protein is CASSPGTGFSGANVLTF.

CDR3 nucleotide sequence: TGTGCCAGCAGTTACTCGACCCACAATGAGCAGTTCTTC. Encoded protein: CASSYSTHNEQFF. This sequence joins TRBV6-5 and TRBJ2-1, with D uncertain. The CDR3 sequence is 13 residues long. Trimming stripped 0 bases from V and 5 bases from J, with 5 bases between. CDR1 is MNHEY and CDR2 is SVGAGI in the germline V gene.

V is TRBV5-5 and J is TRBJ2-7; D perhaps matches TRBD2 (6 bases). Germline CDR1 reads SGHKS; CDR2 reads YYEKEE (reference sequence). The CDR3 is 16 residues long. Trimming stripped 3 bases from V and 6 bases from J, with 22 bases between. The CDR3 DNA reads TGTGCCAGCAGCTCTTACGGGGAGGCAAAAATGGGCGAGCAGTACTTC. It yields the protein CASSSYGEAKMGEQYF.

This clone was observed a handful of times. The chain employs TRBV6-5 and TRBJ2-7; 9 nucleotides align to TRBD1. V lost 2 bases to trimming and J lost 6 bases; unmatched junction nucleotides: 8. CDR3 size: 15 residues. The germline V gene encodes CDR1 MNHEY and CDR2 SVGAGI. The CDR3 coding sequence is TGTGCCAGCAGTTACGGGGACAGGGTTTCTCTCGAGCAGTACTTC. Translation: CASSYGDRVSLEQYF.

This sequence joins TRBV19 and TRBJ2-7, with a weak D call TRBD2 (6 bases). Trimming pared 6 bases from V and 1 base from J, leaving 19 bases between. The CDR3 totals 16 residues. Germline lookup yields CDR1 LNHDA and CDR2 SQIVND (reference sequence). This CDR3 reads CASRNQGAGPSYEQYF. DNA of the CDR3: TGTGCCAGTAGGAATCAAGGTGCGGGGCCTTCCTACGAGCAGTACTTC. Full variable domain (rest looked up from reference TRBV19 and TRBJ2-7): DGGITQSPKYLFRKEGQNVTLSCEQNLNHDAMYWYRQDPGQGLRLIYYSQIVNDFQKGDIAEGYSVSREKKESFPLTVTSAQKNPTAFYLCASRNQGAGPSYEQYFGPGTRLTVT.

The chain recombines TRBV5-1 with TRBJ2-5; 10 nucleotides agree with TRBD2. Losses at the gene ends were 5 bases for V and 3 bases for J; bases not matched to a gene: 4. The CDR3 consists of 14 residues. Germline V gene sequence: CDR1 SGHRS, CDR2 YFSETQ. For the CDR3, the DNA is TGCGCCAGCAGTAGCGGGGGGACTGAAGAGACCCAGTACTTC. Translated, it gives CASSSGGTEETQYF.